Included here is one T cell receptor beta chain sequence, with context. The data are from a study of cytotoxic CD8 clonotypes in ibrutinib-treated CLL. Repertoires were generated with immunoSEQ multiplex PCR, while TCRdb's copy carries only in-frame clones and drops some. The profile shows about 43,000 clones, 60% to 75% of them singletons. Germline assignment: CDR1 MNHEY and CDR2 SMNVEV (reference sequence). The CDR3 is 16 residues long. V lost 7 bases, J lost 4 bases, and 11 bases stayed unmatched. The sequenced sample was PBMCs, obtained after 12 months of ibrutinib treatment. The clonotype originates from a human donor with chronic lymphocytic leukemia. The V call is TRBV27, the J call TRBJ1-2; 11 positions match TRBD1. CDR3 loop: CASTRTGTGGFYGYTF. The DNA for the CDR3 is TGTGCCAGCACCCGGACCGGGACAGGGGGTTTCTATGGCTACACCTTC.